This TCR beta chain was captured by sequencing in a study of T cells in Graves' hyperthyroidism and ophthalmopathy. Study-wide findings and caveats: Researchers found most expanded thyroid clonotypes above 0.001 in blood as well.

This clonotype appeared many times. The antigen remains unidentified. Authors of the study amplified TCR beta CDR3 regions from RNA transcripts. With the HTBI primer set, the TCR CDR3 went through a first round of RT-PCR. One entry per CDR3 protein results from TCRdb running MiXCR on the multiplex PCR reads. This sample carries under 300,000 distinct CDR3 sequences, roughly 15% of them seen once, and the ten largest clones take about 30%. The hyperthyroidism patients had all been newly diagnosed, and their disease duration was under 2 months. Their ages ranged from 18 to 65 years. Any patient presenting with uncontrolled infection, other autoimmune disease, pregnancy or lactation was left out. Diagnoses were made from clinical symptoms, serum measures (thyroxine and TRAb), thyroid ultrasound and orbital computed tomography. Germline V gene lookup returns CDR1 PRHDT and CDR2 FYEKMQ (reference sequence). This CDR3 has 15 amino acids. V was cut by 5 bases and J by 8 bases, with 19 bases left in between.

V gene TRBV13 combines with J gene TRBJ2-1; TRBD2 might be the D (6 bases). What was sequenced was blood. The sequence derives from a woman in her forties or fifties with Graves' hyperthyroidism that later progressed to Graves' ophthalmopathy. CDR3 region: CASSPRESVVDEQFF. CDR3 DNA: TGTGCCAGCAGCCCACGGGAGTCGGTCGTCGATGAGCAGTTCTTC.